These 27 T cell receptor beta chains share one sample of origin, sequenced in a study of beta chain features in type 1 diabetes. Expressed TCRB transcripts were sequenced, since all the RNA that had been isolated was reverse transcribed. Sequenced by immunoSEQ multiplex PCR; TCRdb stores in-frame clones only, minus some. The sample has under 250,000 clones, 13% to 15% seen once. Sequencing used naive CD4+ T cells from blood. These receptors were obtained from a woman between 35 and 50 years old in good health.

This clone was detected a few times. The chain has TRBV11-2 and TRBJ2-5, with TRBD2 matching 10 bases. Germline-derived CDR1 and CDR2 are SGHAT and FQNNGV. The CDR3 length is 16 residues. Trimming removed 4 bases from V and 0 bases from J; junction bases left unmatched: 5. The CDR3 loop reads CASSSFSGGHQETQYF. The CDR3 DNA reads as TGTGCCAGCAGCTCATTTAGCGGGGGGCACCAAGAGACCCAGTACTTC. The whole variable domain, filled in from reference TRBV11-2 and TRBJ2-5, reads EAGVAQSPRYKIIEKRQSVAFWCNPISGHATLYWYQQILGQGPKLLIQFQNNGVVDDSQLPKDRFSAERLKGVDSTLKIQPAKLEDSAVYLCASSSFSGGHQETQYFGPGTRLLVL.

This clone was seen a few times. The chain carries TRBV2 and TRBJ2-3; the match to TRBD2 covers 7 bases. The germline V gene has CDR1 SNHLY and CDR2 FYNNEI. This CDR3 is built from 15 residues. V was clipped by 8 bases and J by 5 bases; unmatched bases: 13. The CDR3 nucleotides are TGTGCCAGCTCCCGTTGGGGGGGGTTAAGAGATACGCAGTATTTT. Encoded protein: CASSRWGGLRDTQYF.

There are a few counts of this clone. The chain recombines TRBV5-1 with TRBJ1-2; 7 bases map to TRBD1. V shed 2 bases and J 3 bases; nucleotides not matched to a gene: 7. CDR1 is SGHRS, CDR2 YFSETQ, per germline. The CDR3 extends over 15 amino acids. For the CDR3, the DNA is TGCGCCAGCAGCTTCATAACAGGGGCTGACTATGGCTACACCTTC. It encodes CASSFITGADYGYTF.

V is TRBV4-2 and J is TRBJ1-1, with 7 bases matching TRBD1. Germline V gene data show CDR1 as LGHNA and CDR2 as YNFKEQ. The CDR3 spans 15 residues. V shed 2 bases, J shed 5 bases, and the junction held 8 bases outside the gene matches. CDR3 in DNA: TGTGCCAGCAGCCAACCAGACAGGGCCCTTACTGAAGCTTTCTTT. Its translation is CASSQPDRALTEAFF.

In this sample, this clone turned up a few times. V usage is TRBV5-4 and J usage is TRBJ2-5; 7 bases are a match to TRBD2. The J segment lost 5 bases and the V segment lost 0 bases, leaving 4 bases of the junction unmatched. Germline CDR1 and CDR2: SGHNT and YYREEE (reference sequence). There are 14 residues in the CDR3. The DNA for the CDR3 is TGTGCCAGCAGCTTGGTCAGGGAGGGGGAGACCCAGTACTTC. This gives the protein CASSLVREGETQYF.

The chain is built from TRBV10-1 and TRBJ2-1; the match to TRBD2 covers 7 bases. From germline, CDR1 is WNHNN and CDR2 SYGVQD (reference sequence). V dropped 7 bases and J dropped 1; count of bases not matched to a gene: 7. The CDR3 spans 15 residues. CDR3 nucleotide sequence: TGCGCCAGCACCTCTAGCGGAAGATCCTACAATGAGCAGTTCTTC. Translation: CASTSSGRSYNEQFF.

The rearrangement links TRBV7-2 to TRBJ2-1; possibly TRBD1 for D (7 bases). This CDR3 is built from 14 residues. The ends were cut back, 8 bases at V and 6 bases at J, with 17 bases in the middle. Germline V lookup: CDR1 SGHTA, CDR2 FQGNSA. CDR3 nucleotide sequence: TGTGCCAGCCTGACTAGGGCAGGGGGCAATGAGCAGTTCTTC. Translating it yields CASLTRAGGNEQFF.

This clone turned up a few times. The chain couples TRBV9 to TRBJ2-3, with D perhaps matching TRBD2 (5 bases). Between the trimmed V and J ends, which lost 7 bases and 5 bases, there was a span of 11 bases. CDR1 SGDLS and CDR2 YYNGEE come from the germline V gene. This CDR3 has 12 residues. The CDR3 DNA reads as TGTGCCAGCGGCCGAGAGGGAGATACGCAGTATTTT. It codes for CASGREGDTQYF.

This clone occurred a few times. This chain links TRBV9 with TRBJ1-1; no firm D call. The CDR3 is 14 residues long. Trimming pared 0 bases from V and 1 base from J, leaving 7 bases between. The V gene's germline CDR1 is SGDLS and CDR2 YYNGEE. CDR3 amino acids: CASSVAGKNTEAFF. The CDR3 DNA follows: TGTGCCAGCAGCGTAGCGGGGAAGAACACTGAAGCTTTCTTT. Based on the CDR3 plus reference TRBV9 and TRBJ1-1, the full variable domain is DSGVTQTPKHLITATGQRVTLRCSPRSGDLSVYWYQQSLDQGLQFLIQYYNGEERAKGNILERFSAQQFPDLHSELNLSSLELGDSALYFCASSVAGKNTEAFFGQGTRLTVV.

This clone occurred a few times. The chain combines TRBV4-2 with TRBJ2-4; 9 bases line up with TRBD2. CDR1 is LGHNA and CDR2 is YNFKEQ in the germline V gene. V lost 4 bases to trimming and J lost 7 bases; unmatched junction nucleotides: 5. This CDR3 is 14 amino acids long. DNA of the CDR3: TGTGCCAGCAGCCGTGAGAGCGGGGGGAACATTCAGTACTTC. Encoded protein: CASSRESGGNIQYF.

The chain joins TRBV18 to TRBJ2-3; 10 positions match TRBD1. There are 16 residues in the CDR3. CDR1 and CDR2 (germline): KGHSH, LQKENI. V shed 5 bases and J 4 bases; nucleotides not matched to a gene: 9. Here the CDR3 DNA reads TGTGCCAGCTCATCCTTTCAGGGACAGGGGCCAGATACGCAGTATTTT. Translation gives CASSSFQGQGPDTQYF.

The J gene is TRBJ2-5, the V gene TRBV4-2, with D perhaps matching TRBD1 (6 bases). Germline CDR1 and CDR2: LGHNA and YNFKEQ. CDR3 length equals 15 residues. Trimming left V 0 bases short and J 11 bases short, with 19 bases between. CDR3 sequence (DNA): TGTGCCAGCAGCCAAGAGAAGGGGGATGAAAGGGAGCAGTACTTC. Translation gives CASSQEKGDEREQYF.

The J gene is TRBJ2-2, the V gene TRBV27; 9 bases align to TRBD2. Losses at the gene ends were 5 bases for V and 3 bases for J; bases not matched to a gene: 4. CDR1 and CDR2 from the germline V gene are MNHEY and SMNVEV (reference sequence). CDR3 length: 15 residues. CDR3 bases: TGTGCCAGCAGTCAGCCTAGCGGGGACACCGGGGAGCTGTTTTTT. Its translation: CASSQPSGDTGELFF.

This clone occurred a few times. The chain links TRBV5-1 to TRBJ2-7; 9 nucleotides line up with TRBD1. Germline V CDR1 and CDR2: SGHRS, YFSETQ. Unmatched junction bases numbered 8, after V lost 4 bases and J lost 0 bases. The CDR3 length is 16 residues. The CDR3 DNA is TGCGCCAGCAGCCAGGGACAGGGTAGGAGCTCCTACGAGCAGTACTTC. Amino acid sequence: CASSQGQGRSSYEQYF.

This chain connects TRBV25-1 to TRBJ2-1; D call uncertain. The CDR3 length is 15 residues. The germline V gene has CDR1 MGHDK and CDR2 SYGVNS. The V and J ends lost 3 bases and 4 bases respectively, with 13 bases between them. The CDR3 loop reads CASSEGVSQYNEQFF. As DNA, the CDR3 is TGTGCCAGCAGTGAGGGCGTGAGCCAATACAATGAGCAGTTCTTC.

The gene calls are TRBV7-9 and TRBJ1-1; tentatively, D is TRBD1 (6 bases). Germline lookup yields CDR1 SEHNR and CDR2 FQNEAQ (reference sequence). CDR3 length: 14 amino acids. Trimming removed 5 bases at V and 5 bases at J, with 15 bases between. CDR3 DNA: TGTGCCAGCAGCACCCGACAGGTGCGGACTGAAGCTTTCTTT. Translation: CASSTRQVRTEAFF.

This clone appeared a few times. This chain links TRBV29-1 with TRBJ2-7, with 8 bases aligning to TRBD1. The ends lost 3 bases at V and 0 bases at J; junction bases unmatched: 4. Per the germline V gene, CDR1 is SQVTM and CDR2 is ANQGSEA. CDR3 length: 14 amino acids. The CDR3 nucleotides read TGCAGCGTTGACCACAGGGGGGCCTCCTACGAGCAGTACTTC. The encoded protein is CSVDHRGASYEQYF.

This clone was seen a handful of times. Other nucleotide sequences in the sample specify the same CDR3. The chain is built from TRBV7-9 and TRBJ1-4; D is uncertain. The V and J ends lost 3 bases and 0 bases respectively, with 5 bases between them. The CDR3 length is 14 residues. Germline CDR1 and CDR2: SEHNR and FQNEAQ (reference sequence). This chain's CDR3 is CASSFRATNEKLFF. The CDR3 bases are TGTGCCAGCAGCTTCCGGGCAACTAATGAAAAACTGTTTTTT.

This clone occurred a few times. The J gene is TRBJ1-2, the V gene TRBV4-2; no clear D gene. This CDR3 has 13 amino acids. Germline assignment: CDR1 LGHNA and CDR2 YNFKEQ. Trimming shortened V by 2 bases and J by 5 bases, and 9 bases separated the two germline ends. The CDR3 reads CASSQPQVYGYTF. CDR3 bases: TGTGCCAGCAGCCAACCCCAGGTTTATGGCTACACCTTC.

The CDR3 protein is CASSLTGGTEAFF. The CDR3 DNA sequence: TGTGCCAGCAGCCTGACAGGGGGCACTGAAGCTTTCTTT. V is TRBV2 and J is TRBJ1-1; 9 positions agree with TRBD1. This CDR3 region has 13 residues. The junction had 3 bases not matched to a gene; V was cut back by 6 bases and J by 4 bases. Germline V gives CDR1 SNHLY, CDR2 FYNNEI.

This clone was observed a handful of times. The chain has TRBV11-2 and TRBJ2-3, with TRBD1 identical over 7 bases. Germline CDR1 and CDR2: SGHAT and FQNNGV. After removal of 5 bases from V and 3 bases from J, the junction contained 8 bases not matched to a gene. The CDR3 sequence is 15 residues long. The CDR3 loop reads CASSRTGRGTDTQYF. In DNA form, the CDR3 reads TGTGCCAGCAGCAGGACAGGAAGGGGGACAGATACGCAGTATTTT.

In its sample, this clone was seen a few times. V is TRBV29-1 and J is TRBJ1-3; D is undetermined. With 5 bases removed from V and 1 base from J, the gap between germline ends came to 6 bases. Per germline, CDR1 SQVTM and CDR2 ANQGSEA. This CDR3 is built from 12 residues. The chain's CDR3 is CSVRGSGNTIYF. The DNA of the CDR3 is TGCAGCGTTCGGGGATCTGGAAACACCATATATTTT.

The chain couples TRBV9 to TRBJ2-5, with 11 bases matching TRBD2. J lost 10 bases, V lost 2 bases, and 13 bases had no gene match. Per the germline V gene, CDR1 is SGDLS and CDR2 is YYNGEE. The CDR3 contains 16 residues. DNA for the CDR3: TGTGCCAGCAGCGTTGGGGCTAGCGGGGGGTCGGCGATCCAGTACTTC. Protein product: CASSVGASGGSAIQYF.

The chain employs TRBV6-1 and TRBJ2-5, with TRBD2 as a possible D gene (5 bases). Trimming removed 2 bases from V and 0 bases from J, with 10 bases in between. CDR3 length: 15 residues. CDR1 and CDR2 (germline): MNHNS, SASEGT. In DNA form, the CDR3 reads TGTGCCAGCAGTGAAAGAGGGTGGTACCAAGAGACCCAGTACTTC. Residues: CASSERGWYQETQYF.

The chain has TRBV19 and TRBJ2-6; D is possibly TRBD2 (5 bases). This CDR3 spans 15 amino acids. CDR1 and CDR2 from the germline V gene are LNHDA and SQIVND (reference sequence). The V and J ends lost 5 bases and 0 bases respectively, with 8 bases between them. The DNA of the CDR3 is TGTGCCAGTAGTCCGGGGTTCTCTGGGGCCAACGTCCTGACTTTC. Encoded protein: CASSPGFSGANVLTF. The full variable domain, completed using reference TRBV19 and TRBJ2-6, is DGGITQSPKYLFRKEGQNVTLSCEQNLNHDAMYWYRQDPGQGLRLIYYSQIVNDFQKGDIAEGYSVSREKKESFPLTVTSAQKNPTAFYLCASSPGFSGANVLTFGAGSRLTVL.

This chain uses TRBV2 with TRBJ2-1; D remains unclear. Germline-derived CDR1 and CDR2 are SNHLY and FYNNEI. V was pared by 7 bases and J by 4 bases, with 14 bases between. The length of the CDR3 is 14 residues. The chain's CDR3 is CASNERLVYNEQFF. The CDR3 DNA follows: TGTGCCAGCAATGAGCGACTGGTTTACAATGAGCAGTTCTTC.

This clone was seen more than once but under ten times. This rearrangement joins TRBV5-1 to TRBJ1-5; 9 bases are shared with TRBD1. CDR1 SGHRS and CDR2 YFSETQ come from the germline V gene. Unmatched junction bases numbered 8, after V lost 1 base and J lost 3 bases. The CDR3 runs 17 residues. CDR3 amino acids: CASSLTPGTGNNQPQHF. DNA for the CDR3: TGCGCCAGCAGCTTGACCCCCGGGACAGGGAACAATCAGCCCCAGCATTTT. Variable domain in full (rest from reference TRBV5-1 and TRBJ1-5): KAGVTQTPRYLIKTRGQQVTLSCSPISGHRSVSWYQQTPGQGLQFLFEYFSETQRNKGNFPGRFSGRQFSNSRSEMNVSTLELGDSALYLCASSLTPGTGNNQPQHFGDGTRLSIL.